This entry is about one T cell receptor (beta chain). The antigen is not known. The source of the sample is a study of STAT3 mutations in large granular lymphocyte leukemia. About the study: 40% of treated T-LGLL patients showed hematologic response to immunosuppression.

Study-wide results and limits: In T-cell large granular lymphocyte leukemia, about half of patients showed multiple immunodominant subclonotypes. A small but highly pathogenic clone may have been missed.

Produced via immunoSEQ multiplex PCR; TCRdb's table is partial and in-frame only. In the table there are roughly 11,000 clones, roughly 76% of which are singletons. The receptor comes from a man in his sixties with T-cell large granular lymphocyte leukemia. Some clones in this sample may be carry-over from other donors' samples. Sequenced material: peripheral blood mononuclear cells.

CDR3 region: CASSWTGGAPHGYTF. In nucleotides, the CDR3 is TGTGCCAGCAGTTGGACAGGGGGCGCCCCCCATGGCTACACCTTC. The chain is built from TRBV7-9 and TRBJ1-2, with TRBD1 matching 11 bases. The V segment lost 6 bases and the J segment 6 bases; nucleotides outside the gene matches: 9. Germline assignment: CDR1 SEHNR and CDR2 FQNEAQ (reference sequence). This CDR3 is 15 amino acids long. Based on the CDR3 plus reference TRBV7-9 and TRBJ1-2, the full variable domain is DTGVSQNPRHKITKRGQNVTFRCDPISEHNRLYWYRQTLGQGPEFLTYFQNEAQLEKSRLLSDRFSAERPKGSFSTLEIQRTEQGDSAMYLCASSWTGGAPHGYTFGSGTRLTVV.